Sequencing of this TCR beta chain was carried out in a study of regulatory T cells in long-lasting Graves disease (TCRdb year 2021). Regarding the research as a whole: Persistent Graves' disease meant more than 5 years of antithyroid drug treatment with TSH receptor autoantibodies that stayed positive. Persistent Graves' disease patients were compared with newly diagnosed Graves' disease patients by peripheral blood TCR sequencing and RNA sequencing. The study was registered as a clinical trial and conducted in China. A total of 33 samples underwent TCR sequencing: approximately 13 from persistent and approximately 20 from newly diagnosed Graves' disease patients. In the clinical cohort, patients with persistent Graves' disease had used antithyroid drugs for an average of roughly ten years.

Library preparation employed multiplex PCR. TCRdb records Illumina HiSeq 4000 as the sequencer. To build TCR beta libraries, CDR3 regions were amplified by Arm-PCR using iRepertoire HTBI primers. Before sequencing, the PCR products underwent gel purification. The authors processed their data as follows. Across samples, 62 TRBV and roughly 15 TRBJ segments were identified and used for gene usage analysis of CDR3 amino acid clonotypes. COPE and FqMerger were used to merge filtered high-quality paired reads into contigs. BLAST was used to align contigs to the IMGT TRBV, TRBD and TRBJ reference genes, and CDR3 was defined following IMGT. Any clonotype with a frequency above 0.1% was classified as a highly expanded clone. Repertoire diversity was measured by Shannon entropy, and V-J evenness by the Gini coefficient. A clonotype was considered public if more than one individual shared it. In TCRdb, the public reads were trimmed at Q25 with fastp and aligned with MiXCR, with productive beta chains retained. Records with the same CDR3 protein are collapsed into one entry carrying the most frequent genes and DNA. It is TCRdb's table, rather than the study itself, that gives the V and J calls and clone size. In this sample the table shows 500,000 to 700,000 distinct CDR3 sequences, approximately 31% of which occur a single time. Around 42% of the sample comes from the top ten.

The sample's time point, from its label and the paper: persistent/refractory GD, antithyroid drugs over 5 years with positive TRAb. For both TCR sequencing and RNA sequencing, RNA was extracted from PBMCs using TRIzol. The diagnosis of Graves' disease was made according to American Thyroid Association guidelines. Patients were recruited from an endocrinology department in Xi'an, China. Each patient gave 7.5 to 10 milliliters of peripheral blood, collected in an EDTA anticoagulant tube. PBMCs were isolated by Ficoll Paque Plus density gradient separation without further T cell sorting. An Agilent 2100 Bioanalyzer and agarose gel were used to check RNA quality, and a NanoDrop 2000 was used to measure RNA concentration. Beyond this particular receptor, the publication reports: The authors acknowledged the small sample size as a limitation that may reduce accuracy. Peripheral blood alone was examined, since thyroid tissue, which constituted the primary lesion, could not be accessed. Sequencing and analysis were limited to the TCR beta chain. A larger number of public clonotypes was shared among persistent patients (approximately 3,000) than among newly diagnosed patients (roughly 980). Compared with newly diagnosed patients, persistent Graves' disease patients had lower TCR Shannon entropy and fewer highly expanded clones, which suggests clonal expansion.

This clonotype showed up just a few times. The target of this receptor is not known. Base qualities are not provided; no much larger clone lies one nucleotide away. Sequenced material: peripheral blood mononuclear cells (PBMCs), taken when the disease was refractory, from a patient treated with antithyroid drugs. The TCR comes from a female donor with Graves disease.

The DNA is as follows: TGTGCCAGCAGCCAAGTTTCCGGGACAGGGGGCTACGGTCAGCCCCAGCATTTT. The encoded protein is CASSQVSGTGGYGQPQHF. The receptor chain draws on TRBV3-1 and TRBJ1-5; TRBD1 lines up with 12 middle nucleotides. V loses 1 base at its end and J loses 6 bases; junction bases beyond the gene matches: 10. In the germline V gene (reference sequence), CDR1 corresponds to LGHDT and CDR2 to YNNKEL. The cysteine opens and the phenylalanine closes a CDR3 of 18 amino acids. Only the CDR3 DNA is retained, 54 bases long and in frame from the first base.